This TCR beta chain was observed in a study of tumor and adjacent non-tumor tissue in lung cancer. Study as a whole: The patients, approximately 9 men and about 5 women, were roughly 30 to 80 with stage I to III disease. Study-level findings and limits: Tumor TCR diversity, when higher, was linked to shorter survival. Significantly higher TCR diversity was found in tumor than normal lung. Top 100 clones took a larger repertoire share in normal lung.

Three rounds of nested PCR, following a modified ARM-PCR protocol, produced the TCRbeta library. TCRdb reprocessed the multiplex PCR reads via MiXCR and lists one record per CDR3 protein. The top ten clones hold 15% to 20% of a sample with 75,000 to 95,000 distinct CDR3 sequences, roughly 70% of them seen once. To note about this clonotype: Its antigen is undetermined. This may be a read error, as it is one base from a much larger clone.

This sample's RNA came from whole unsorted tissue. The CDR3 length is 13 residues. The V gene end was trimmed by 10 bases and the J gene end by 7 bases; junction bases not matched to a gene: 11. The sample taken for sequencing was lung tumor tissue. The TCR comes from a man between 60 and 75 years old with non-small cell lung cancer. The chain employs TRBV12-3 or TRBV12-4 and TRBJ1-1, with TRBD1 matching 8 bases. Here the CDR3 DNA reads TGTGCCAACAATACAGGGGGATGGGGTGAAGCTTTCTTT. Protein: CANNTGGWGEAFF.